Each of the 8 T cell receptor beta chains below was sequenced from the same sample in a study of cytomegalovirus exposure and HLA in healthy donors. Researchers ran the PCR with 60 Vbeta and 13 Jbeta primers. Only in-frame clones appear in the TCRdb table, and some are missing; sequencing was by immunoSEQ multiplex PCR. This table has some 130,000 clones, 80% appearing once. What was sequenced was PBMCs. The receptors derive from a man aged 25 to 45 in good health and CMV-seronegative.

The J gene is TRBJ2-1, the V gene TRBV28; 13 bases fit TRBD2. V lost 4 bases to trimming and J lost 0 bases; unmatched junction nucleotides: 9. This CDR3 is built from 19 residues. Germline V gene sequence: CDR1 MDHEN, CDR2 SYDVKM. The CDR3 is CASSSPGLAGRSSYNEQFF. CDR3 coding DNA: TGTGCCAGCAGTTCCCCGGGACTAGCGGGGCGGAGCTCCTACAATGAGCAGTTCTTC.

The chain joins TRBV11-2 to TRBJ2-2; unclear D gene. Germline values: CDR1 SGHAT, CDR2 FQNNGV. The ends were cut back, 3 bases at V and 9 bases at J, with 8 bases in the middle. This CDR3 contains 12 residues. The CDR3 reads CASSFLLRELFF. The CDR3 DNA reads as TGTGCCAGCAGCTTCTTACTCCGGGAGCTGTTTTTT.

V is TRBV7-9 and J is TRBJ2-3, with 9 bases aligning to TRBD1. The CDR3 length is 15 residues. V lost 4 bases, J lost 2 bases, and 4 bases stayed unmatched. Germline CDR1 and CDR2: SEHNR and FQNEAQ (reference sequence). Here the CDR3 DNA reads TGTGCCAGCAGCTGGGGACAGGGAAACACAGATACGCAGTATTTT. Amino acids: CASSWGQGNTDTQYF.

The rearrangement uses TRBV7-2 and TRBJ2-7; 12 bases are shared with TRBD2. CDR3 length equals 17 residues. Trimming removed 1 base from V and 5 bases from J; junction bases left unmatched: 9. Germline V gene sequence: CDR1 SGHTA, CDR2 FQGNSA. This CDR3 is CASSLEGLAGGRNEQYF. As DNA, the CDR3 is TGTGCCAGCAGCTTAGAAGGGCTAGCGGGAGGGCGGAACGAGCAGTACTTC.

The chain employs TRBV5-1 and TRBJ2-1; the D is unclear. The CDR3 consists of 16 residues. The V gene's germline CDR1 is SGHRS and CDR2 YFSETQ. V was trimmed by 1 base and J by 4 bases, leaving 15 bases between them. This CDR3 reads CASSLIPRSEYNEQFF. CDR3 nucleotide sequence: TGCGCCAGCAGCTTGATCCCTCGGAGCGAATACAATGAGCAGTTCTTC.

This chain joins TRBV4-3 and TRBJ1-4; the D gene is possibly TRBD1 (6 bases). Germline V gene lookup returns CDR1 LGHNA and CDR2 YSLEER. Trimming removed 1 base at V and 8 bases at J, with 20 bases between. CDR3 length: 17 amino acids. Here the CDR3 reads CASSQGANRATREKLFF. CDR3 in DNA: TGCGCCAGCAGCCAAGGGGCTAACAGGGCGACCCGAGAAAAACTGTTTTTT.

In this sample, this clone turned up a few times. J is TRBJ2-7 and V is TRBV6-5; D remains unclear. Germline CDR1 reads MNHEY; CDR2 reads SVGAGI. The CDR3 totals 13 residues. V was trimmed by 0 bases and J by 7 bases, leaving 10 bases between them. The CDR3 loop is CASSYSKAYEQYF. CDR3 DNA sequence: TGTGCCAGCAGTTACTCGAAAGCTTATGAGCAGTACTTC.

The chain joins TRBV29-1 to TRBJ2-7; D perhaps matches TRBD2 (7 bases). V was trimmed by 3 bases and J by 6 bases, leaving 15 bases between them. The CDR3 covers 13 residues. Germline values: CDR1 SQVTM, CDR2 ANQGSEA. The CDR3 region has the DNA TGCAGCGTTGAGCGTAGGGCGGGGGCCGAGCAGTACTTC. It translates to CSVERRAGAEQYF.